This passage covers 13 T cell receptor beta chains from one sample sequenced in a study of breast tumors, draining lymph nodes, adjacent tissues. Samples came from axillary lymph nodes draining the breast cancer. TCRdb reprocessed the multiplex PCR reads via MiXCR and lists one record per CDR3 protein. The data show about 230,000 distinct CDR3 sequences, less than 40% seen once. Sequenced sample: axillary lymph node tissue. All receptors derive from a female donor with breast cancer. Some clones in this sample may be carry-over from other donors' samples.

This clonotype was found many times. V usage is TRBV2 and J usage is TRBJ2-1, with D possibly matching TRBD2 (6 bases). This CDR3 contains 13 residues. From germline, CDR1 is SNHLY and CDR2 FYNNEI. V was pared by 0 bases and J by 13 bases, with 13 bases between. The CDR3 protein is CASSEAVRTKQFF. The CDR3 region has the DNA TGTGCCAGCAGTGAAGCGGTCCGGACTAAACAGTTCTTC.

This clonotype was seen only a few times. The CDR3 region has the DNA TGTGCCAGCAGTCACGGTCAGGGGGGAGATACGCAGTATTTT. This codes for CASSHGQGGDTQYF. The chain employs TRBV6-6 and TRBJ2-3; tentatively, D is TRBD1 (7 bases). CDR3 length: 14 amino acids. V was clipped by 5 bases and J by 5 bases, with 14 bases between them. The germline CDR1 and CDR2 sequences are MNHNY and SVGAGI (reference sequence).

The chain joins TRBV5-1 to TRBJ2-7; 16 bases fit TRBD2. This CDR3 is built from 19 residues. V was pared by 0 bases and J by 0 bases, with 6 bases of the junction left unmatched. Germline-derived CDR1 and CDR2 are SGHRS and YFSETQ. DNA for the CDR3: TGCGCCAGCAGCTTGGGGGGACTAGCGGGAGGGCGCCCCTCCTACGAGCAGTACTTC. Translated: CASSLGGLAGGRPSYEQYF.

A remark on this clonotype: This may arise from a read error, as a much more abundant clone is one base away. J is TRBJ2-5 and V is TRBV5-1; TRBD1 aligns across 9 bases. Germline values: CDR1 SGHRS, CDR2 YFSETQ. The CDR3 sequence is 12 residues long. The CDR3 loop reads CGSRDREETQYF. The CDR3 coding sequence is TGCGGCAGCAGGGACAGGGAGGAGACCCAGTACTTC. Using reference TRBV5-1 and TRBJ2-5 for the parts outside the CDR3, the full variable domain is KAGVTQTPRYLIKTRGQQVTLSCSPISGHRSVSWYQQTPGQGLQFLFEYFSETQRNKGNFPGRFSGRQFSNSRSEMNVSTLELGDSALYLCGSRDREETQYFGPGTRLLVL.

This clonotype was detected many times. The rearrangement joins TRBV20-1 to TRBJ2-3, with 8 nucleotides matching TRBD2. This CDR3 contains 17 residues. The V gene's germline CDR1 is DFQATT and CDR2 SNEGSKA (reference sequence). V lost 6 bases, J lost 4 bases, and 18 bases stayed unmatched. The CDR3 bases are TGCAGTGCCGCCCTAAAACGAGCGGGAGCCCCCCCAGATACGCAGTATTTT. Its protein product is CSAALKRAGAPPDTQYF.

The V and J genes are TRBV20-1 and TRBJ1-6, with 7 bases matching TRBD1. CDR3 length: 16 amino acids. With V trimmed by 0 bases and J by 7 bases, 9 bases remained unmatched. Germline V gene sequence: CDR1 DFQATT, CDR2 SNEGSKA (reference sequence). The CDR3 DNA reads as TGCAGTGCTAGAGATCTGCAGGGACAGCAAAATTCACCCCTCCACTTT. As protein: CSARDLQGQQNSPLHF.

The sample holds many counts of this clonotype. The rearrangement uses TRBV7-9 and TRBJ2-5; 12 nucleotides line up with TRBD1. Trimming at V came to 5 bases and at J to 7 bases, leaving 8 bases not matched to a gene. The CDR3 is 15 amino acids. In germline, CDR1 is SEHNR, CDR2 FQNEAQ (reference sequence). The CDR3 DNA reads as TGTGCCAGCAGCCCTGGGACAGGGGGCAAGGTGACCCAGTACTTC. It codes for CASSPGTGGKVTQYF.

In regard to this clonotype: This could be a read error, since a much larger clone is one nucleotide away. The rearrangement joins TRBV28 to TRBJ2-6, with D perhaps matching TRBD1 (6 bases). This CDR3 has 17 residues. Germline loops: CDR1 MDHEN, CDR2 SYDVKM. CDR3 in DNA: TGTGCCAGCAGGAGAGGACAGCCTGAATCTGGGGCCAACGCCCTGACTTTC. Translation: CASRRGQPESGANALTF.

V usage is TRBV20-1 and J usage is TRBJ2-2; D not resolved. The germline V gene has CDR1 DFQATT and CDR2 SNEGSKA (reference sequence). CDR3 length equals 9 residues. CDR3 sequence (DNA): TGCAGCGCGACCGGGGAGCTGTTTTTT. Its protein product is CSATGELFF.

This clonotype was seen many times. The V and J genes are TRBV5-1 and TRBJ1-5; TRBD1 aligns across 8 bases. J was trimmed by 7 bases and V by 4 bases; bases with no gene match: 7. Looked up from germline, CDR1 is SGHRS and CDR2 is YFSETQ. The CDR3 sequence is 14 residues long. CDR3 in amino acids: CASSPRTGMQPQHF. The CDR3 DNA follows: TGCGCCAGCAGCCCTCGGACAGGGATGCAGCCCCAGCATTTT.

This clonotype occurred many times. The rearrangement links TRBV20-1 to TRBJ1-5; 8 bases are shared with TRBD1. CDR1 is DFQATT, CDR2 SNEGSKA, per germline (reference sequence). This CDR3 contains 14 residues. V shed 0 bases, J shed 7 bases, and the junction held 5 bases outside the gene matches. The CDR3 DNA follows: TGCAGTGCTAGAGATTCAGGGGGCCAACAGCCCCAGCATTTT. This translates into CSARDSGGQQPQHF.

This clonotype has ten or more counts. The V call is TRBV5-8, the J call TRBJ2-7; D is unclear. Germline V gives CDR1 SGHTS, CDR2 YDEGEE. The CDR3 spans 13 residues. Trimming shortened V by 2 bases and J by 5 bases, and 11 bases separated the two germline ends. The DNA for the CDR3 is TGTGCCAGCAGCTTCGGTAGCATCGACGAGCAGTACTTC. Protein: CASSFGSIDEQYF.

This clonotype has ten or more counts. The chain couples TRBV19 to TRBJ1-6; a possible D gene is TRBD1 (5 bases). The CDR3 runs 15 residues. V dropped 7 bases and J dropped 4 bases, with 14 bases sitting between them. CDR1 is LNHDA, CDR2 SQIVND, per germline (reference sequence). The CDR3, as DNA: TGTGCCAGTACTACAGCTGCAGGGTATAATTCACCCCTCCACTTT. The encoded protein is CASTTAAGYNSPLHF.